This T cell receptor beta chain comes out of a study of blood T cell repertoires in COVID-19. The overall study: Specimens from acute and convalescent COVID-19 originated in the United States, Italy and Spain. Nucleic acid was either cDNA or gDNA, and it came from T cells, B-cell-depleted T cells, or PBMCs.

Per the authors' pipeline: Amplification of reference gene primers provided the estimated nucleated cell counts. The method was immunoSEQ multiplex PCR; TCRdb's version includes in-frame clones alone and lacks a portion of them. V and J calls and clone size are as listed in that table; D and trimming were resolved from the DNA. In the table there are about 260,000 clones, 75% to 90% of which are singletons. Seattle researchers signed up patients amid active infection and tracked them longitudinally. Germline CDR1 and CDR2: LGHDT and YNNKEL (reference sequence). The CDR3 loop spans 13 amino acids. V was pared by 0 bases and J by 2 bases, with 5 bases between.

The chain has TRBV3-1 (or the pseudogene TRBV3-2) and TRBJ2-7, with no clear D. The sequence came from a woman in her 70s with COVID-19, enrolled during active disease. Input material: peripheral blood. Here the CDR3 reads CASSQDSPYEQYF. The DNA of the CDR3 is TGTGCCAGCAGCCAAGACAGTCCCTACGAGCAGTACTTC.